This passage covers 2 T cell receptor beta chains from one sample sequenced in a study of CXCR3-negative and CXCR3-positive naive CD8 T cells. Their antigen targets remain unknown. In preparing the TRB cDNA libraries, 5' RACE with UMI labels was used. TCRdb processed the 5' RACE reads again and assigns one entry to each CDR3 protein, with no DNA. Its clone listing holds around 130,000 distinct CDR3 sequences. Study findings and constraints: The TRB CDR3s that CXCR3-positive naive cells carried were more hydrophobic than those of CXCR3-negative naive cells.

Sequencing was carried out using naive CXCR3+ CD8+ T cells from blood. Subset noted: CD45RO-CCR7+CD27+CD95- naive CD8+ T cells expressing CXCR3 (TNR3+). The receptors come from a human donor in good health. Some clones in this sample may be carry-over from other donors' samples.

J is TRBJ2-7 and V is TRBV19; TCRdb's assignment of TRBD1 cannot be checked, as there is no DNA. The CDR3 is 14 residues long. The germline V gene encodes CDR1 LNHDA and CDR2 SQIVND (reference sequence). The CDR3 here is CASSIEGQYYEQYF. The full variable domain, rest sourced from reference TRBV19 and TRBJ2-7, is DGGITQSPKYLFRKEGQNVTLSCEQNLNHDAMYWYRQDPGQGLRLIYYSQIVNDFQKGDIAEGYSVSREKKESFPLTVTSAQKNPTAFYLCASSIEGQYYEQYFGPGTRLTVT.

V gene TRBV29-1 combines with J gene TRBJ2-7; with no DNA, the TCRdb D assignment of TRBD1 cannot be verified. Germline V lookup: CDR1 SQVTM, CDR2 ANQGSEA. This CDR3 is 14 amino acids long. The CDR3 region is CSVVGTGGPYEQYF.